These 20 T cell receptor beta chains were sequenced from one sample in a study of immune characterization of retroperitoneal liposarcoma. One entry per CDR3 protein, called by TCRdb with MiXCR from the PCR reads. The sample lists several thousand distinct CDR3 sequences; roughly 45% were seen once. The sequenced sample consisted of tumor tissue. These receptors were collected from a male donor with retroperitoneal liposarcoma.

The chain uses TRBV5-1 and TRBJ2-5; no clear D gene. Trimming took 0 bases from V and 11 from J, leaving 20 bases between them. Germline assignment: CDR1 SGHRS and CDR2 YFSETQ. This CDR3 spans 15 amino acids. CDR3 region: CASSLGQPPYNEQYF. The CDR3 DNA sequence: TGCGCCAGCAGCTTGGGGCAGCCTCCCTACAATGAGCAGTACTTC.

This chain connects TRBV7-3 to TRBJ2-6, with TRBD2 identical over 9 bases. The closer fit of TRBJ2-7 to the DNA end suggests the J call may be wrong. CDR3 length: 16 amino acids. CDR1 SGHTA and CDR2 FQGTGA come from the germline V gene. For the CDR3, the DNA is TGTGCCAGCAGCCCACAGCGGGAGGACCCTTGGAATGAGCAGTACTTC. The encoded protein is CASSPQREDPWNEQYF.

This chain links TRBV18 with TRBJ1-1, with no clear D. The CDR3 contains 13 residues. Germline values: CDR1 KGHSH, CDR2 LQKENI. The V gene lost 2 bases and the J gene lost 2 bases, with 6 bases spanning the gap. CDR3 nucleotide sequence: TGTGCCAGCTCACCAAACGGAAACACTGAAGCTTTCTTT. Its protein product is CASSPNGNTEAFF.

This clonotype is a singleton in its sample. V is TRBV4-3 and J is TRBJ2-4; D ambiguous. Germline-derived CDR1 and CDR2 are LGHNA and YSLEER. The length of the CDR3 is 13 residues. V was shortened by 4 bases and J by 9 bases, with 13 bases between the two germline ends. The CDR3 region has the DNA TGCGCCAGCAGCCCAACATCTGTGGGCATTCAGTACTTC. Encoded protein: CASSPTSVGIQYF.

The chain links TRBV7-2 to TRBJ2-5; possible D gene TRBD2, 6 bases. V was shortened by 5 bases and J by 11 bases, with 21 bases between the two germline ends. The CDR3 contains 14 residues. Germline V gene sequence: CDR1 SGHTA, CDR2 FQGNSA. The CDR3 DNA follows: TGTGCCAGCAGCCCGCCCACGGACTCCCGGGGGCAGTACTTC. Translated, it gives CASSPPTDSRGQYF.

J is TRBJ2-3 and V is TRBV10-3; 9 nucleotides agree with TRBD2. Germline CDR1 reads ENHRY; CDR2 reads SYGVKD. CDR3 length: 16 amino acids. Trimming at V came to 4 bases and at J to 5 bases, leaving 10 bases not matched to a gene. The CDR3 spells CAISAIISGSRDTQYF. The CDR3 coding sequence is TGTGCCATCAGTGCGATCATTAGCGGGAGTAGAGATACGCAGTATTTT.

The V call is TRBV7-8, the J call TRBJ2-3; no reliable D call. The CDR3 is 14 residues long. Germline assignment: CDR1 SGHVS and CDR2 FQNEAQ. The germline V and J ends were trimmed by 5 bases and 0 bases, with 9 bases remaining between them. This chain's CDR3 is CASSPQSSTDTQYF. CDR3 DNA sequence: TGTGCCAGCAGCCCTCAGAGCAGCACAGATACGCAGTATTTT.

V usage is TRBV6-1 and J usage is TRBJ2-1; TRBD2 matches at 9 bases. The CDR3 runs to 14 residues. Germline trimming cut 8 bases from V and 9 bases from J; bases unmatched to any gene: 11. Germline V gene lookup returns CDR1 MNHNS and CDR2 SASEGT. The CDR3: CASVGLAGLVEQFF. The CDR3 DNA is TGTGCCAGCGTCGGTCTAGCGGGGTTGGTTGAGCAGTTCTTC.

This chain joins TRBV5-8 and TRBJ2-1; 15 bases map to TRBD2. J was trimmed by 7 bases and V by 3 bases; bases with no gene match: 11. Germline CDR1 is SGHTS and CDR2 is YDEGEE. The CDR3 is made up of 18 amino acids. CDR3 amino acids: CASSYLGLAGGPRNEQFF. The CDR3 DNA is TGTGCCAGCAGCTACCTTGGACTAGCGGGGGGGCCTAGGAATGAGCAGTTCTTC. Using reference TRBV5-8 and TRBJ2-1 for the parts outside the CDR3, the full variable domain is EAGVTQSPTHLIKTRGQQATLRCSPISGHTSVYWYQQALGLGLQFLLWYDEGEERNRGNFPPRFSGRQFPNYSSELNVNALELEDSALYLCASSYLGLAGGPRNEQFFGPGTRLTVL.

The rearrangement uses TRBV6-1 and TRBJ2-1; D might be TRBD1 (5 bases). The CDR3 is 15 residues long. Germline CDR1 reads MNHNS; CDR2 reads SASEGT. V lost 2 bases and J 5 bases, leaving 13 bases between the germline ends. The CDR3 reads CASSEIDSRNNEQFF. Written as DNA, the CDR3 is TGTGCCAGCAGTGAAATAGACAGCCGTAACAATGAGCAGTTCTTC.

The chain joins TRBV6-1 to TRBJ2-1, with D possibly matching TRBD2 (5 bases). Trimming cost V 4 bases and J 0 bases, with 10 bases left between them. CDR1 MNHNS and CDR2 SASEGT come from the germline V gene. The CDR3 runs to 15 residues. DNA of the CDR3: TGTGCCAGCAGTGCGGCGGGCCTCTCCTACAATGAGCAGTTCTTC. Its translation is CASSAAGLSYNEQFF.

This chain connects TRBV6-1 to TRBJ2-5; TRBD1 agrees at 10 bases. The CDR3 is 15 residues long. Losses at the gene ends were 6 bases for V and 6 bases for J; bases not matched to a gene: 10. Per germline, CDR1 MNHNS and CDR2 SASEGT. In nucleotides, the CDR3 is TGTGCCAGCAGCAAAGGGGGACAGGGGCGCCAGACCCAGTACTTC. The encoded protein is CASSKGGQGRQTQYF.

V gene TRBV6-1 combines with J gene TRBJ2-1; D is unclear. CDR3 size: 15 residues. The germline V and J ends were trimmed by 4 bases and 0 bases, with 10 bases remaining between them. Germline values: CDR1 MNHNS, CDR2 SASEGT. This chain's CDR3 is CASSGGRISYNEQFF. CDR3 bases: TGTGCCAGCAGTGGAGGACGGATCTCCTACAATGAGCAGTTCTTC.

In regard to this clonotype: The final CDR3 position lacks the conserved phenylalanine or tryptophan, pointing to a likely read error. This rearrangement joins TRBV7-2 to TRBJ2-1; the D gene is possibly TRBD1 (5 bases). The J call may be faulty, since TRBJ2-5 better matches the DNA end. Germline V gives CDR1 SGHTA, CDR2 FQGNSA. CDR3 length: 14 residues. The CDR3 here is CASSLSGWAETQYY. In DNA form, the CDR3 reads TGTGCCAGCAGCTTGTCAGGGTGGGCCGAGACCCAGTACTAC.

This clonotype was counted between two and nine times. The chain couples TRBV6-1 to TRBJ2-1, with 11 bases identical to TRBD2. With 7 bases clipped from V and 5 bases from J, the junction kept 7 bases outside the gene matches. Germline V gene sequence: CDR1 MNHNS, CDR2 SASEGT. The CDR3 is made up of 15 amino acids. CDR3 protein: CASTPRGLADNEQFF. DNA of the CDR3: TGTGCCAGCACCCCTCGGGGACTAGCGGACAATGAGCAGTTCTTC.

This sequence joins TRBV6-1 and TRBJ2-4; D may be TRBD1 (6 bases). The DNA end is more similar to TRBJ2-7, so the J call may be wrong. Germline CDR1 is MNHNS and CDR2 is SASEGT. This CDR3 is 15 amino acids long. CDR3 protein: CASSATGSLFYEQYV. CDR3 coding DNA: TGTGCCAGCAGTGCTACAGGGTCTCTTTTCTACGAGCAGTACGTC.

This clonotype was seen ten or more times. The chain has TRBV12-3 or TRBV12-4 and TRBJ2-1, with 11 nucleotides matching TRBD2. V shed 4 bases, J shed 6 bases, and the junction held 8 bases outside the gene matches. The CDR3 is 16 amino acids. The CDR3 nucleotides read TGTGCCAGCAGTTCCCTAGCGGGAGGCACCATCAATGAGCAGTTCTTC. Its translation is CASSSLAGGTINEQFF.

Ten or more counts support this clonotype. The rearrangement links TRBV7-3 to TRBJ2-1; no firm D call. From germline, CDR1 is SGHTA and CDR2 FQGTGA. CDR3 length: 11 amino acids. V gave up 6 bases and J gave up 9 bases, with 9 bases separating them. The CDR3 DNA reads TGTGCCAGCAGACGAGTACCTGAGCAGTTCTTC. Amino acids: CASRRVPEQFF.

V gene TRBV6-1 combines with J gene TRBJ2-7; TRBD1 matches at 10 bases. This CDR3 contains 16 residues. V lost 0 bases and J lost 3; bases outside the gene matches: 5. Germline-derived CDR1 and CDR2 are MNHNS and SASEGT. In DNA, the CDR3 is TGTGCCAGCAGTGAAGCGGACAGGGGGGCCAGCTACGAGCAGTACTTC. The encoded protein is CASSEADRGASYEQYF.

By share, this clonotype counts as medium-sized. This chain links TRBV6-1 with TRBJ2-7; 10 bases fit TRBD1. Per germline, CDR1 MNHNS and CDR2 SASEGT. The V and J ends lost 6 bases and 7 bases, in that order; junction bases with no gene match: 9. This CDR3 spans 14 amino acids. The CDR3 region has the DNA TGTGCCAGCAGCCCCCGACAGGGGGCGAAGGAGCAGTACTTC. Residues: CASSPRQGAKEQYF.